This T cell receptor beta chain comes out of a study of blood T cell repertoires in COVID-19. Turning to the study itself: The samples span acute and convalescent COVID-19 from the United States, Italy and Spain. The cDNA or gDNA used as material had been derived from T cells, B-cell-depleted T cells, or PBMCs.

Germline V gives CDR1 GTSNPN, CDR2 SVGIG (reference sequence). J lost 6 bases, V lost 1 base, and 5 bases had no gene match. The CDR3 covers 13 residues. Per the original methods: Amplified reference gene primers provided the basis for estimating nucleated cell counts. Profiled with immunoSEQ multiplex PCR; TCRdb holds only in-frame clones, not every one. Clone size and the V and J calls come from that table; the DNA yielded D and trimming. This table has more than 120,000 clones, roughly 88% appearing once. J is TRBJ2-7 and V is TRBV30; 8 bases are a match to TRBD1. The sequence derives from a human donor in a cohort sampled during active COVID-19. The sample consisted of peripheral blood. Written as DNA, the CDR3 is TGTGCCTGGAGTGCGACAGGGGATGGCGAGCAGTACTTC. Translated, it gives CAWSATGDGEQYF.